The source of this T cell receptor (beta chain) is a study of T cell repertoires in cytomegalovirus infection. About the study: Through public TCR beta signatures, both CMV infection and matching HLA type were indicated. Whole-study findings and limits: Cumulative public TCR beta family frequency identified CMV carriers with the relevant HLA. Within the response measured ex vivo, HLA-C-restricted CMV-specific TCR beta clonotypes were dominant.

V was clipped by 7 bases and J by 5 bases; unmatched bases: 7. This CDR3 spans 14 amino acids. A single record per CDR3 protein comes from TCRdb applying MiXCR to the reads. The repertoire holds 400,000 or so distinct CDR3 sequences, with about a sixth as singletons. A remark on this clonotype: Its antigen remains unidentified.

Material: PBMCs. This sequence was found in a human donor in good health (CMV status not recorded). Some clones in this sample may be carry-over from other donors' samples. The V and J genes are TRBV12-3 or TRBV12-4 and TRBJ1-1; TRBD1 matches at 10 bases. The DNA for the CDR3 is TGTGCCAGCATTCCGACAGGGGGCCCGACTGAAGCTTTCTTT. It is translated as CASIPTGGPTEAFF.